This TCR beta chain is from a study of T-cell reconstitution after alpha-beta-depleted transplantation in children. Unique molecular identifiers were used in preparing the TCRbeta library. Using its own MiXCR run on the PCR reads, TCRdb lists one record per CDR3 protein. The sample lists about 500,000 distinct CDR3 sequences, less than 35% seen once, with around 2.4% in the top ten. V lost 3 bases and J 0 bases, leaving 15 bases between the germline ends. In germline, CDR1 is SGDLS, CDR2 YYNGEE. The CDR3 runs 16 residues. Sample: PBMCs from the stem cell graft donor, taken from the stem cell graft. The receptor was derived from a human donor who donated a stem cell graft to a child with aplastic anemia. J is TRBJ1-2 and V is TRBV9; the D is unclear. DNA for the CDR3: TGTGCCAGCAGCGCCCCACTCGAGGGAGCTAACTATGGCTACACCTTC. This codes for CASSAPLEGANYGYTF.